The source of this T cell receptor (beta chain) is a study of T cells in Graves' hyperthyroidism and ophthalmopathy. Whole-study context: Staff took peripheral blood when the initial diagnosis was made, before any treatment began. The study, taken as a whole, reports: From stable hyperthyroidism, ophthalmopathy was set apart by a 13 V-J model. Ophthalmopathy, which appeared later, was predicted by the model a median 6.5 months before onset. Most thyroid clonotypes expanded above 0.001 were also detected in blood.

The CDR3 sequence is 17 residues long. The junction had 17 bases not matched to a gene; V was cut back by 8 bases and J by 7 bases. In germline, CDR1 is SQVTM, CDR2 ANQGSEA. Remarks on this clonotype: Its antigen is unknown.

Amplification of TCR beta CDR3 regions used RNA as the template. First-round RT-PCR of the TCR CDR3 relied on the HTBI primer set. TCRdb redid the calling of the multiplex PCR reads with MiXCR, one entry per CDR3 protein. This table holds about half a million distinct CDR3 sequences, about 15% found once. Sequenced sample: blood. The chain combines TRBV29-1 with TRBJ1-4, with 12 bases matching TRBD1. This TCR came from a woman in her thirties with Graves' ophthalmopathy. CDR3 DNA: TGCAGCATCTTGACCCGGGACAGGGGGCTAGGGGGTGAAAAACTGTTTTTT. Protein: CSILTRDRGLGGEKLFF.